This entry concerns a single TCR beta chain. What it recognizes is unknown. Other DNA sequences in this sample translate to the same CDR3. This sample was taken from a study of shared clonotypes between healthy human individuals. Across the study: Researchers assigned three CD4 naive, three CD4 memory, two CD8 naive and one CD8 memory plate to each donor. Whole-study findings and limits: Deeper or shallower sequencing was expected to change how clonotypes are shared among donors.

The assay was immunoSEQ multiplex PCR, and TCRdb's table has in-frame clones only and misses some. Of around 750,000 clones in the sample, less than 85% were seen once. Nashville, Tennessee was home to all donors, who were Caucasian adults. Germline V gene sequence: CDR1 SGHRS, CDR2 YFSETQ. CDR3 length equals 16 residues. The J segment lost 1 base and the V segment lost 4 bases, leaving 3 bases of the junction unmatched. The source material was memory CD4+ T cells sorted from blood. The subset denotes: CD45RA-negative fraction. The V and J genes are TRBV5-1 and TRBJ2-2, with 11 positions matching TRBD2. The receptor's source is a woman between 25 and 40 years old in good health. CDR3 in DNA: TGCGCCAGCAGCCGGGGGACTAGCGGGAACACCGGGGAGCTGTTTTTT. Translated: CASSRGTSGNTGELFF.